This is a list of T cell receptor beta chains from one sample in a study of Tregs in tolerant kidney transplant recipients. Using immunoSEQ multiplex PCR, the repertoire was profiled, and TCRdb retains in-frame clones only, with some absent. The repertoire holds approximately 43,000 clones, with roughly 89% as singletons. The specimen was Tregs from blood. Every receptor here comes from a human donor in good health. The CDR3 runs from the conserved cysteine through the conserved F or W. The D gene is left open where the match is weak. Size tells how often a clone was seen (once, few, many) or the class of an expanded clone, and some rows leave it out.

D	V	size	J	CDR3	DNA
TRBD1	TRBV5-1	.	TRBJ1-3	CASSPTGSGNTIYF	TGCGCCAGCAGCCCGACAGGGTCTGGAAACACCATATATTTT
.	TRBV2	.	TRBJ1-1	CASSLNTEAFF	TGTGCCAGCAGCTTAAACACTGAAGCTTTCTTT
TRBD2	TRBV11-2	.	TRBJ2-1	CASSLQRTSGSYEQFF	TGTGCCAGCAGCCTACAACGGACTAGCGGGAGCTATGAGCAGTTCTTC
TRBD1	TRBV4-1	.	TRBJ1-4	CASSPLGWGRGLDTNEKLFF	TGCGCCAGCAGCCCCCTTGGTTGGGGCAGGGGGCTAGACACTAATGAAAAACTGTTTTTT
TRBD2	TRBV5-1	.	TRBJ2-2	CASSPGGGSGELFF	TGCGCCAGCAGCCCCGGCGGGGGGTCCGGGGAGCTGTTTTTT
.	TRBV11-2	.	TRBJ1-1	CATRVVEGTEAFF	TGTGCCACACGGGTAGTGGAAGGCACTGAAGCTTTCTTT
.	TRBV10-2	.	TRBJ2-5	CASRAGAETQYF	TGCGCCAGCAGGGCGGGGGCAGAGACCCAGTACTTC
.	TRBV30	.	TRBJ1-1	CAWSARGRYLAFF	TGTGCCTGGAGTGCCCGAGGACGGTATTTAGCTTTCTTT
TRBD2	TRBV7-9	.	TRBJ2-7	CASSTRTSGAYEQYF	TGTGCCAGCAGCACACGGACTAGCGGGGCCTACGAGCAGTACTTC
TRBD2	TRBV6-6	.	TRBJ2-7	CASSYSGRSSYEQYF	TGTGCCAGCAGTTACAGCGGGAGGTCCTCCTACGAGCAGTACTTC
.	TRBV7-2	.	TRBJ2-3	CASSSPRGARDTQYF	TGTGCCAGCAGCTCCCCCAGGGGGGCGAGGGATACGCAGTATTTT
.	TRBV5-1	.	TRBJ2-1	CASSLLSQVGNEQFF	TGCGCCAGCAGCCTCCTTTCTCAGGTAGGGAATGAGCAGTTCTTC
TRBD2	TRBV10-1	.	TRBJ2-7	CASSFGREGDYEQYF	TGCGCCAGCAGTTTCGGGCGGGAGGGGGACTACGAGCAGTACTTC
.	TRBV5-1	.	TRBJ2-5	CASSLGSAEGETQYF	TGCGCCAGCAGCTTGGGGTCAGCCGAGGGAGAGACCCAGTACTTC
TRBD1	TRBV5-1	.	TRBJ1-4	CASSIGTATNEKLFF	TGCGCCAGCAGCATCGGGACAGCAACTAATGAAAAACTGTTTTTT
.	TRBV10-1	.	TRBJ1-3	CASSDGSSGNTIYF	TGCGCCAGCAGCGACGGTTCCTCTGGAAACACCATATATTTT
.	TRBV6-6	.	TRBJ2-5	CASRLGSQETQYF	TGTGCCAGCAGATTAGGGTCCCAAGAGACCCAGTACTTC
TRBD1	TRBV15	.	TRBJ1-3	CATSRSRTGFRSGNTIYF	TGTGCCACCAGCAGATCCAGGACAGGGTTTCGCTCTGGAAACACCATATATTTT
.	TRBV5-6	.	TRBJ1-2	CASSLRTGGRASNYGYTF	TGTGCCAGCAGCTTGCGTACAGGTGGACGGGCCTCTAACTATGGCTACACCTTC
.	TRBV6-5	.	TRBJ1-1	CASRYLQGNTEAFF	TGTGCCAGCAGATATTTACAGGGGAACACTGAAGCTTTCTTT
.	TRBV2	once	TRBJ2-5	CASGADGGETQYF	TGTGCCAGCGGGGCGGATGGTGGGGAGACCCAGTACTTC
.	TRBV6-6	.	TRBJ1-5	CASRLWGNQPQHF	TGTGCCAGCAGGCTATGGGGCAATCAGCCCCAGCATTTT
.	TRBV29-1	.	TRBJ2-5	CSVGKVGETQYF	TGCAGCGTCGGGAAAGTGGGGGAGACCCAGTACTTC
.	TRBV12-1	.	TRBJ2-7	CASSQQGYEQYF	TGTGCCAGCAGCCAACAGGGGTACGAGCAGTACTTC
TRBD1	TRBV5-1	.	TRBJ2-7	CASSLALQGGYEQYF	TGCGCCAGCAGCTTGGCCTTACAGGGGGGTTACGAGCAGTACTTC
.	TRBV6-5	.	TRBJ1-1	CASSHPNTEAFF	TGTGCCAGCAGTCACCCGAACACTGAAGCTTTCTTT
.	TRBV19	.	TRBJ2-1	CASSRSPGSSYNEQFF	TGTGCCAGTAGCCGATCCCCGGGGAGCTCCTACAATGAGCAGTTCTTC
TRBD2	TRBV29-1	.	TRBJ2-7	CSVRSGLAGVYEQYF	TGCAGCGTCCGCTCGGGGCTAGCGGGAGTCTACGAGCAGTACTTC
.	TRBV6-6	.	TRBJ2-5	CASRPRLDREETQYF	TGTGCCAGCAGGCCTCGATTAGACAGAGAAGAGACCCAGTACTTC
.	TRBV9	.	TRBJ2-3	CASSVALYTDTQYF	TGTGCCAGCAGCGTAGCACTCTACACAGATACGCAGTATTTT
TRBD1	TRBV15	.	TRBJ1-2	CATSTGQGEGYTF	TGTGCCACCAGCACGGGACAGGGTGAGGGCTACACCTTC
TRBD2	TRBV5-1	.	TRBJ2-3	CASSSQPGLARDTQYF	TGCGCCAGCAGCTCCCAGCCGGGACTAGCCCGGGATACGCAGTATTTT
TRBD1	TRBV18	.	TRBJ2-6	CASSLRGYSGANVLTF	TGTGCCAGCTCCCTCAGGGGGTACTCTGGGGCCAACGTCCTGACTTTC
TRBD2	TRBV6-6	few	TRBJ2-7	CASRGSGSSHEQYF	TGTGCCAGCAGGGGTAGCGGGAGTTCCCACGAGCAGTACTTC
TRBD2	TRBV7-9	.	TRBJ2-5	CASSPRTSDGETQYF	TGTGCCAGCAGCCCTAGGACTAGCGATGGGGAGACCCAGTACTTC
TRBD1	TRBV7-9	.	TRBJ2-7	CASSTGQKIEYF	TGTGCCAGCAGCACGGGACAGAAGATCGAGTACTTC